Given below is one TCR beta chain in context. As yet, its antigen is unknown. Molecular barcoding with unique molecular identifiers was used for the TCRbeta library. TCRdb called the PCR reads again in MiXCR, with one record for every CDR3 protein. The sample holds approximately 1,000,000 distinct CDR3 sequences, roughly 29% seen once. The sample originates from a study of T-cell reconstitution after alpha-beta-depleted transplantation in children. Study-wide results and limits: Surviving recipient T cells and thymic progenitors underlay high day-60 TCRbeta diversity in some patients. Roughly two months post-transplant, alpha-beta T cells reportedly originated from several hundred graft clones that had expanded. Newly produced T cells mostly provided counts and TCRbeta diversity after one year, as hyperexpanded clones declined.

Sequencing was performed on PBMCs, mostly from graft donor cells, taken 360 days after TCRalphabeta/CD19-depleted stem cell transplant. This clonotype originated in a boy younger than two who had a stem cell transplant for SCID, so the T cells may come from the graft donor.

The CDR3 nucleotides are TGCGCCAGCAGGGAGGGGGCAGGGGATACGCAGTATTTT. This translates into CASREGAGDTQYF. The V and J genes are TRBV10-2 and TRBJ2-3, with a weak D call TRBD1 (7 bases). This CDR3 has 13 amino acids. V lost 6 bases, J lost 6 bases, and 13 bases lay in between. The germline V gene has CDR1 WSHSY and CDR2 SAAADI.